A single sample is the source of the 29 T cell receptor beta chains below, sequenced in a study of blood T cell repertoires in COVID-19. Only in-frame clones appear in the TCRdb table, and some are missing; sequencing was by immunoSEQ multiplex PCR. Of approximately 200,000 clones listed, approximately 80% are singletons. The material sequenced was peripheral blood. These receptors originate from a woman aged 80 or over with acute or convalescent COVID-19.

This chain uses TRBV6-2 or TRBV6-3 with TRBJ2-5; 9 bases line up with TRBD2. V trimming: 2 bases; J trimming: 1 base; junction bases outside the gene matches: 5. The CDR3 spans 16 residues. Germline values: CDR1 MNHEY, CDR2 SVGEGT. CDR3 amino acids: CASSYEMRGGQETQYF. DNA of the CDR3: TGTGCCAGCAGTTACGAGATGCGGGGGGGCCAAGAGACCCAGTACTTC.

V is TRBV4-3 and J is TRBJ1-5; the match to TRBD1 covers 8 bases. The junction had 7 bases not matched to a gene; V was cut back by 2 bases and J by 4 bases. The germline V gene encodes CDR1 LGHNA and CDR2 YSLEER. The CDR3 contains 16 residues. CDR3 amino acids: CASSQSPRGRNQPQHF. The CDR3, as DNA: TGCGCCAGCAGCCAAAGTCCCAGGGGGCGGAATCAGCCCCAGCATTTT.

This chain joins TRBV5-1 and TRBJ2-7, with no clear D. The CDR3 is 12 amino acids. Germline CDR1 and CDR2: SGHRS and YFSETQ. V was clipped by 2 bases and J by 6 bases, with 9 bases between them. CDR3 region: CASSFRGREQYF. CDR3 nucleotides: TGCGCCAGCAGCTTTAGAGGCCGCGAGCAGTACTTC.

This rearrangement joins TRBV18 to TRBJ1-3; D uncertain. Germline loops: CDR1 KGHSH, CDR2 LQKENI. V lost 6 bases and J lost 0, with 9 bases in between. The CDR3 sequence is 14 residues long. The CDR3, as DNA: TGTGCCAGCTCCGCGGTGCTCTCTGGAAACACCATATATTTT. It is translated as CASSAVLSGNTIYF.

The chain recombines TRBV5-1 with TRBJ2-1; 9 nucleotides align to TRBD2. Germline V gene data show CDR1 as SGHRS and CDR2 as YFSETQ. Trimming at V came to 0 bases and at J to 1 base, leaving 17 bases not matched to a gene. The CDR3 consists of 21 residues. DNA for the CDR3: TGCGCCAGCAGCTTGGGTTTGTCTAGCGGGGATTTTTCCGCGTCCTACAATGAGCAGTTCTTC. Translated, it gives CASSLGLSSGDFSASYNEQFF.

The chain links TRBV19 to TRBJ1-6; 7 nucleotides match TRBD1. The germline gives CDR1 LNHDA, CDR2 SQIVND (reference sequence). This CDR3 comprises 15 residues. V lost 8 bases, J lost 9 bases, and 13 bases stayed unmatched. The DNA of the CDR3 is TGTGCCAGTCTCCCCCGGGACAGCGAAGTTTCACCCCTCCACTTT. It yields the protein CASLPRDSEVSPLHF.

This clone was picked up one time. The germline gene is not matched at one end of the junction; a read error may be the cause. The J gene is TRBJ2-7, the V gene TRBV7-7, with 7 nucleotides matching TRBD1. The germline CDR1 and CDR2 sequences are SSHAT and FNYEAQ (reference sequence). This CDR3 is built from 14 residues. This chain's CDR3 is CASSQGGSVGEQYF. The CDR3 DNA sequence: TGTGCTAGCAGCCAAGGGGGCAGTGTGGGTGAGCAGTACTTC.

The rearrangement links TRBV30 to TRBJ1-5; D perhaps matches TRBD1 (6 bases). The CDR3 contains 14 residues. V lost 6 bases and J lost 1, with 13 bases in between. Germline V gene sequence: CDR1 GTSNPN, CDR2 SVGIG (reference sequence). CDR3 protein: CACNREGSNQPQHF. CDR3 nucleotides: TGTGCCTGCAACAGGGAAGGAAGCAATCAGCCCCAGCATTTT.

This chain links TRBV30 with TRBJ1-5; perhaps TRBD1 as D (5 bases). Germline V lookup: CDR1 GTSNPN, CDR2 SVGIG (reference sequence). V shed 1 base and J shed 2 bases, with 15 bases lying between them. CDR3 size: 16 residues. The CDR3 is CAWSGGSSRGNQPQHF. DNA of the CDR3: TGTGCCTGGAGTGGAGGTTCGTCCAGGGGCAATCAGCCCCAGCATTTT. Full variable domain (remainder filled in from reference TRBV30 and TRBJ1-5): SQTIHQWPATLVQPVGSPLSLECTVEGTSNPNLYWYRQAAGRGLQLLFYSVGIGQISSEVPQNLSASRPQDRQFILSSKKLLLSDSGFYLCAWSGGSSRGNQPQHFGDGTRLSIL.

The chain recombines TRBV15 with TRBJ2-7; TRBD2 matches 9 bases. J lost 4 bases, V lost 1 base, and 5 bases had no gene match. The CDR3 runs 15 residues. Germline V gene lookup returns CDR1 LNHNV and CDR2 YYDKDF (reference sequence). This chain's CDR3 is CATSRVSGGRYEQYF. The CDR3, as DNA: TGTGCCACCAGCAGAGTTAGCGGGGGTCGTTACGAGCAGTACTTC.

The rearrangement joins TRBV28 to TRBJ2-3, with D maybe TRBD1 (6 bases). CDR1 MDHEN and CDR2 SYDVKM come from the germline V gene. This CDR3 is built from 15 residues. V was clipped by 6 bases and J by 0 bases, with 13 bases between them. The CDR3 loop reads CASSTTGSSTDTQYF. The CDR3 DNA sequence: TGTGCCAGCAGCACCACAGGGAGTAGCACAGATACGCAGTATTTT.

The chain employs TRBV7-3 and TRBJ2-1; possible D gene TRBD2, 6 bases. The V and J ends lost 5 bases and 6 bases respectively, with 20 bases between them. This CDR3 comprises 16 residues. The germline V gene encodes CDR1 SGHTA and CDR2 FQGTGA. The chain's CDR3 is CASSAGEAPTGNEQFF. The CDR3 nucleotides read TGTGCCAGCAGCGCTGGGGAGGCCCCTACAGGCAATGAGCAGTTCTTC.

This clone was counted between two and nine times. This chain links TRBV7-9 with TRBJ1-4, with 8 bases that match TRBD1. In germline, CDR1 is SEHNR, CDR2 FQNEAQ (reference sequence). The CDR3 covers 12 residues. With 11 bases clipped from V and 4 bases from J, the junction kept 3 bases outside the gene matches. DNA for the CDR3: TGTGCCGGACAGGGACTTAATGAAAAACTGTTTTTT. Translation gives CAGQGLNEKLFF.

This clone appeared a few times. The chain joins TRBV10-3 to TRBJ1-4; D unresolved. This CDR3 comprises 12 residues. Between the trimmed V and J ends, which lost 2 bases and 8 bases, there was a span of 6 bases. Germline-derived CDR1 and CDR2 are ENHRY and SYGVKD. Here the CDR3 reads CAISEQNEKLFF. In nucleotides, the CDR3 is TGTGCCATCAGTGAGCAGAACGAAAAACTGTTTTTT.

CDR3 nucleotide sequence: TGTGCCAGCAGTATAGCGGGGGGGCTCACCGGGGAGCTGTTTTTT. This translates into CASSIAGGLTGELFF. This rearrangement joins TRBV2 to TRBJ2-2, with 11 positions matching TRBD2. V lost 5 bases and J lost 4; bases outside the gene matches: 3. Looked up from germline, CDR1 is SNHLY and CDR2 is FYNNEI. The CDR3 has 15 residues.

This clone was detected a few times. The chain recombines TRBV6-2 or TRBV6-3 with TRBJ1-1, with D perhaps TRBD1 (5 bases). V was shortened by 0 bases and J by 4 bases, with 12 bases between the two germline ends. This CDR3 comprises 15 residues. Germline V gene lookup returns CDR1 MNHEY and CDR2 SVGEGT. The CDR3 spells CASSYSIQGLTEAFF. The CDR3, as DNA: TGTGCCAGCAGTTACTCGATCCAGGGACTCACTGAAGCTTTCTTT.

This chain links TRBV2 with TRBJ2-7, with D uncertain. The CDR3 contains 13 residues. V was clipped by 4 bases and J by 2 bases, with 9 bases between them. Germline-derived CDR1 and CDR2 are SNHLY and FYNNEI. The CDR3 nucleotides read TGTGCCAGCAGTGTTACAAAGACCTACGAGCAGTACTTC. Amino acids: CASSVTKTYEQYF.

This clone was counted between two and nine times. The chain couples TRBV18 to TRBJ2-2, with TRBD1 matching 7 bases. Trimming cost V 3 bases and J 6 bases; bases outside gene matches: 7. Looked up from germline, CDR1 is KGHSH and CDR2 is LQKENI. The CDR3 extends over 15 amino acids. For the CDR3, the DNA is TGTGCCAGCTCACCGATAGACAGGGACGCCGGGGAGCTGTTTTTT. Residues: CASSPIDRDAGELFF.

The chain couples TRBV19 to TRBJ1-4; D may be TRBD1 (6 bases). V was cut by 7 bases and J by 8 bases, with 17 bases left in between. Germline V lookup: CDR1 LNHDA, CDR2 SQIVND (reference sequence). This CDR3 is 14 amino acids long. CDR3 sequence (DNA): TGTGCCAGTAACCTACAGGGTGGAGGAGAAAAACTGTTTTTT. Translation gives CASNLQGGGEKLFF.

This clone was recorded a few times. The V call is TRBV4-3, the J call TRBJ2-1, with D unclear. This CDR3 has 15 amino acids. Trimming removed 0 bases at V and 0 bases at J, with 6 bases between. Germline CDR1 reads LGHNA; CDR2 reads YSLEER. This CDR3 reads CASSQEQSSYNEQFF. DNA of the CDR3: TGCGCCAGCAGCCAAGAACAAAGCTCCTACAATGAGCAGTTCTTC.

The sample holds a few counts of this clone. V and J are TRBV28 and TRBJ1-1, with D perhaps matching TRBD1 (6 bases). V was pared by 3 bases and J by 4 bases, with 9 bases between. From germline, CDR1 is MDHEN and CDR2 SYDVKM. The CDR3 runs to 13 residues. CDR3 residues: CASSLGAVTEAFF. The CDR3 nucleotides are TGTGCCAGCAGTTTGGGGGCTGTCACTGAAGCTTTCTTT.

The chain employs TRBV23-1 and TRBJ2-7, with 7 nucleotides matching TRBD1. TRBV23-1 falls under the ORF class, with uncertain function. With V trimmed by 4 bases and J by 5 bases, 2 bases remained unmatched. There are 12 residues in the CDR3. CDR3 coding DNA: TGCGCCAGCAGTCGGGGGACAGACGAGCAGTACTTC. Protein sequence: CASSRGTDEQYF.

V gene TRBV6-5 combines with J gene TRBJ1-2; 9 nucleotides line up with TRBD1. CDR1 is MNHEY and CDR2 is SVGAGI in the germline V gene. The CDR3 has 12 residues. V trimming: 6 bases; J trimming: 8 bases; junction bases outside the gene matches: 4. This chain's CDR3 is CASSRGTGGYTF. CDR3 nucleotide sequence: TGTGCCAGCAGCCGGGGGACAGGGGGCTACACCTTC.

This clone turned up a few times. CDR3 DNA sequence: TGTGCCACCCAGGGACAGGGTTGGCGTGGCTACACCTTC. This gives the protein CATQGQGWRGYTF. This rearrangement joins TRBV24-1 to TRBJ1-2, with 9 positions matching TRBD1. There are 13 residues in the CDR3. The germline V gene has CDR1 KGHDR and CDR2 SFDVKD. J gave up 7 bases and V 9 bases, and 8 bases lay outside the gene matches.

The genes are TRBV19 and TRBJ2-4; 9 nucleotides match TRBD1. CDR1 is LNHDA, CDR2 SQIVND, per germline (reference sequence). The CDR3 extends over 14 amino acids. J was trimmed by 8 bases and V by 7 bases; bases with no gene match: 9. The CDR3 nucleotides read TGTGCCAGTACCTCGGACAGGGGAAGGGACATTCAGTACTTC. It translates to CASTSDRGRDIQYF. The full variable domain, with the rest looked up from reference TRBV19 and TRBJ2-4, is DGGITQSPKYLFRKEGQNVTLSCEQNLNHDAMYWYRQDPGQGLRLIYYSQIVNDFQKGDIAEGYSVSREKKESFPLTVTSAQKNPTAFYLCASTSDRGRDIQYFGAGTRLSVL.

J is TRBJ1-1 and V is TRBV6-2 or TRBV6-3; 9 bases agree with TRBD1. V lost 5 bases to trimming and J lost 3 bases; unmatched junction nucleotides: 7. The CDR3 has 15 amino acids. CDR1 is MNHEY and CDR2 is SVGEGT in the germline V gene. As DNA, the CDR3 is TGTGCCAGCAGTCTTCAGGGACAGGGAGACACTGAAGCTTTCTTT. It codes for CASSLQGQGDTEAFF.

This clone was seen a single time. The CDR3 loop is CASSAGGRAHEQYF. CDR3 nucleotides: TGTGCCAGCTCGGCGGGAGGGAGGGCCCACGAGCAGTACTTC. This sequence joins TRBV18 and TRBJ2-7; 9 bases line up with TRBD2. Per the germline V gene, CDR1 is KGHSH and CDR2 is LQKENI. The trim removed 6 bases at V and 5 bases at J, leaving 8 bases unmatched. The CDR3 is made up of 14 amino acids. Filled out from reference TRBV18 and TRBJ2-7, the complete variable domain reads NAGVMQNPRHLVRRRGQEARLRCSPMKGHSHVYWYRQLPEEGLKFMVYLQKENIIDESGMPKERFSAEFPKEGPSILRIQQVVRGDSAAYFCASSAGGRAHEQYFGPGTRLTVT.

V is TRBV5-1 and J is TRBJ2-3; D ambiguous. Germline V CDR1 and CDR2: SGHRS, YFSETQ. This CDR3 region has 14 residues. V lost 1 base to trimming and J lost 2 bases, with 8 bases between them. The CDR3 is CASSLWRLTDTQYF. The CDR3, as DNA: TGCGCCAGCAGCTTGTGGCGGCTCACAGATACGCAGTATTTT.

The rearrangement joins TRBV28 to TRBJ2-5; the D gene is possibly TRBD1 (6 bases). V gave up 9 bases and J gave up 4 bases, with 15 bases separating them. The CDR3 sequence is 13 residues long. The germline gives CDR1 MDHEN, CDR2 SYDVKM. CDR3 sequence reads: CASSQGTGETQYF. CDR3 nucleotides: TGTGCCAGTTCACAGGGTACAGGAGAGACCCAGTACTTC.